Included here is one T cell receptor beta chain sequence, with context. What it recognizes is unknown. TCRdb called the PCR reads again in MiXCR, with one record for every CDR3 protein. The table includes about half a million distinct CDR3 sequences, about a fifth detected once. The CDR3 extends over 16 amino acids. CDR1 and CDR2 (germline): LGHNA, YSLEER. V dropped 0 bases and J dropped 4 bases, with 15 bases sitting between them. This entry is derived from a study of molecular identifiers for immune sequencing clone quantification. The study's findings and limits: In a background of about 1 million naive cells, spiked Jurkat TCR RNA from one cell was reportedly detectable.

This chain uses TRBV4-3 with TRBJ1-2, with a tentative D call TRBD1 (5 bases). The sample taken for sequencing was naive CD8+ T cells from blood, with Jurkat cell RNA spiked in. Regarding subset: FACS-sorted CD8+CD4-CCR7+CD45RA+ naive T cells. This sequence originates from a human donor in good health. Some libraries in this study had Jurkat cell RNA spiked in. The CDR3 loop is CASSQEGRGWGYGYTF. As DNA, the CDR3 is TGCGCCAGCAGCCAAGAGGGGCGAGGCTGGGGCTATGGCTACACCTTC.